One sample yielded the 23 T cell receptor beta chains listed below, sequenced in a study of CD8+CD57+ T cells in acquired aplastic anemia. Selection for sequencing was limited to patients who had shown CD8+CD57+ cell expansion by flow cytometry. Profiles of TCR beta VDJ and CDR3 were generated from a genomic DNA template. TCRdb reanalysed the reads using MiXCR and keeps one entry per CDR3 protein. This table holds a few hundred thousand distinct CDR3 sequences, around 49% found once. The source material was sorted CD4+, CD8+, or CD8+CD57+ T cells (not recorded which) from PBMCs. These receptors all stem from a human donor with aplastic anemia.

About this clonotype itself: One junction end disagrees with the germline gene, perhaps due to a read error. J is TRBJ1-2 and V is TRBV10-2, with 7 nucleotides matching TRBD1. The germline V gene has CDR1 WSHSY and CDR2 SAAADI. The CDR3 is 11 amino acids. DNA of the CDR3: TGTGCCAGCAGTGAGACAGGGGGCTACACCTTC. This encodes CASSETGGYTF.

V gene TRBV14 combines with J gene TRBJ1-1; D gene uncertain. V lost 4 bases to trimming and J lost 3 bases, with 9 bases between them. The CDR3 has 13 amino acids. CDR1 and CDR2 (germline): SGHDN, FVKESK. CDR3 coding DNA: TGTGCCAGCAGCCGATATGGGGACACTGAAGCTTTCTTT. Protein product: CASSRYGDTEAFF. Drawing the rest from reference TRBV14 and TRBJ1-1, the complete variable domain is EAGVTQFPSHSVIEKGQTVTLRCDPISGHDNLYWYRRVMGKEIKFLLHFVKESKQDESGMPNNRFLAERTGGTYSTLKVQPAELEDSGVYFCASSRYGDTEAFFGQGTRLTVV.

Only a few counts were recorded for this clonotype. The chain employs TRBV6-1 and TRBJ1-5; D is perhaps TRBD1 (6 bases). Trimming left V 4 bases short and J 5 bases short, with 18 bases between. The CDR3 length is 16 residues. Looked up from germline, CDR1 is MNHNS and CDR2 is SASEGT. The CDR3, as DNA: TGTGCCAGCAGTGGGGGGGCCCCCAGGATCGATCAGCCCCAGCATTTT. This sequence encodes CASSGGAPRIDQPQHF.

This clonotype was observed many times. The chain joins TRBV5-1 to TRBJ2-2; unclear D gene. The CDR3 has 15 residues. The germline V gene has CDR1 SGHRS and CDR2 YFSETQ. With 0 bases removed from V and 0 bases from J, the gap between germline ends came to 6 bases. Here the CDR3 DNA reads TGCGCCAGCAGCTTGGCCCCCGCGAACACCGGGGAGCTGTTTTTT. This encodes CASSLAPANTGELFF.

In the case of this clonotype: A read error is possible here, since a much larger clone lies one base away. V is TRBV20-1 and J is TRBJ2-3; 7 bases match TRBD2. The germline gives CDR1 DFQATT, CDR2 SNEGSKA (reference sequence). This CDR3 has 14 amino acids. The CDR3 region has the DNA TGCGGTGCCCCGCCGGCGGGAGTCACAGATACGCAGTATTTT. This codes for CGAPPAGVTDTQYF.

The V and J genes are TRBV18 and TRBJ1-2; D might be TRBD1 (5 bases). The V end lost 2 bases, the J end lost 5 bases, and 12 bases lay between the germline ends. Germline values: CDR1 KGHSH, CDR2 LQKENI. CDR3 size: 14 residues. As DNA, the CDR3 is TGTGCCAGCTCACCAGACAGCAAGTGGTATGGCTACACCTTC. Translation gives CASSPDSKWYGYTF.

In this sample, this clonotype turned up many times. V gene TRBV30 combines with J gene TRBJ1-6; 8 bases align to TRBD1. Per germline, CDR1 GTSNPN and CDR2 SVGIG (reference sequence). This CDR3 comprises 16 residues. Trimming removed 1 base from V and 2 bases from J; junction bases left unmatched: 4. The CDR3 loop is CAWSATGGTYNSPLHF. DNA of the CDR3: TGTGCCTGGAGTGCAACAGGGGGAACCTATAATTCACCCCTCCACTTT.

This clonotype was recorded many times. The chain employs TRBV6-1 and TRBJ1-5, with 7 bases that match TRBD1. Germline V gene sequence: CDR1 MNHNS, CDR2 SASEGT. The junction had 3 bases not matched to a gene; V was cut back by 3 bases and J by 4 bases. The CDR3 is 14 amino acids. DNA of the CDR3: TGTGCCAGCAGTGAGACAGGGACGAATCAGCCCCAGCATTTT. It translates to CASSETGTNQPQHF.

This rearrangement joins TRBV5-1 to TRBJ1-5; 10 bases align to TRBD1. Unmatched junction bases numbered 6, after V lost 4 bases and J lost 2 bases. The CDR3 totals 16 residues. The germline V gene has CDR1 SGHRS and CDR2 YFSETQ. The CDR3 sequence: CASSQYGTGGNQPQHF. The CDR3, as DNA: TGCGCCAGCAGCCAGTACGGGACAGGGGGCAATCAGCCCCAGCATTTT.

This clonotype has at least ten counts. This chain joins TRBV11-2 and TRBJ2-3; D not resolved. Germline V CDR1 and CDR2: SGHAT, FQNNGV. V lost 6 bases to trimming and J lost 5 bases, with 12 bases between them. The CDR3 is 13 amino acids. CDR3 DNA sequence: TGTGCCAGCAGACAAGAGATCGGAGATACGCAGTATTTT. It specifies CASRQEIGDTQYF.

The sample holds many counts of this clonotype. The chain couples TRBV5-8 to TRBJ2-3; D is possibly TRBD1 (5 bases). The CDR3 runs to 14 residues. In germline, CDR1 is SGHTS, CDR2 YDEGEE. Trimming removed 2 bases from V and 1 base from J, with 8 bases in between. The CDR3 here is CASSFRTRTDTQYF. The CDR3 nucleotides are TGTGCCAGCAGCTTTCGGACACGCACAGATACGCAGTATTTT.

This clonotype has a handful of counts. V and J are TRBV7-9 and TRBJ2-2; D is perhaps TRBD1 (6 bases). Per the germline V gene, CDR1 is SEHNR and CDR2 is FQNEAQ (reference sequence). V gave up 6 bases and J gave up 2 bases, with 13 bases separating them. The CDR3 length is 15 residues. DNA for the CDR3: TGTGCCAGCAGTGTTGGGACACACAACACCGGGGAGCTGTTTTTT. Its protein is CASSVGTHNTGELFF.

The chain recombines TRBV20-1 with TRBJ2-3; TRBD2 matches at 12 bases. The J segment lost 0 bases and the V segment lost 7 bases, leaving 5 bases of the junction unmatched. There are 15 residues in the CDR3. Germline CDR1 and CDR2: DFQATT and SNEGSKA (reference sequence). CDR3 nucleotides: TGCAGTGTTGGACTAGCGGGGACTAGCACAGATACGCAGTATTTT. Translating gives CSVGLAGTSTDTQYF.

This clonotype has a single count. V is TRBV14 and J is TRBJ1-2; no reliable D call. Germline CDR1 is SGHDN and CDR2 is FVKESK. There are 11 residues in the CDR3. Trimming shortened V by 3 bases and J by 5 bases, and 4 bases separated the two germline ends. This chain's CDR3 is CASSHQYGYTF. CDR3 bases: TGTGCCAGCAGCCACCAGTATGGCTACACCTTC. Combining the CDR3 with reference TRBV14 and TRBJ1-2 gives the whole variable domain EAGVTQFPSHSVIEKGQTVTLRCDPISGHDNLYWYRRVMGKEIKFLLHFVKESKQDESGMPNNRFLAERTGGTYSTLKVQPAELEDSGVYFCASSHQYGYTFGSGTRLTVV.

J is TRBJ1-2 and V is TRBV9, with D uncertain. Per germline, CDR1 SGDLS and CDR2 YYNGEE. Between the trimmed V and J ends, which lost 2 bases and 0 bases, there was a span of 8 bases. The CDR3 runs 14 residues. In nucleotides, the CDR3 is TGTGCCAGCAGCGTCAGCAGCACTAACTATGGCTACACCTTC. It codes for CASSVSSTNYGYTF.

This clonotype came up a few times. At one end the junction does not follow the germline gene, possibly because of a read error. V usage is TRBV3-1 and J usage is TRBJ1-5; no definite D call. Germline V gene sequence: CDR1 LGHDT, CDR2 YNNKEL (reference sequence). The CDR3 consists of 14 residues. The CDR3 protein is CASSQGQSNQPQHF. The CDR3 bases are TGTGCCAGCAGTCAAGGCCAGAGCAATCAGCCCCAGCATTTT.

The rearrangement links TRBV10-3 to TRBJ1-1; no clear D. This CDR3 spans 13 amino acids. Trimming left V 7 bases short and J 0 bases short, with 9 bases between. Germline-derived CDR1 and CDR2 are ENHRY and SYGVKD. DNA of the CDR3: TGTGCCATCAAGGAGGGCGTGAACACTGAAGCTTTCTTT. Amino acids: CAIKEGVNTEAFF.

As concerns this clonotype: Mismatch with germline at one junction end may stem from a read error. J is TRBJ2-7 and V is TRBV27; D call uncertain. CDR1 is MNHEY and CDR2 is SMNVEV in the germline V gene (reference sequence). The CDR3 sequence is 11 residues long. CDR3 region: CASSQGGEQCF. Written as DNA, the CDR3 is TGTGCCAGCAGTCAAGGTGGAGAGCAGTGCTTC.

Many counts were recorded for this clonotype. The rearrangement joins TRBV2 to TRBJ1-3, with D perhaps matching TRBD1 (6 bases). Germline CDR1 is SNHLY and CDR2 is FYNNEI. The V gene lost 4 bases and the J gene lost 2 bases, with 12 bases spanning the gap. This CDR3 contains 15 residues. The CDR3 reads CASSAFEGAGNTIYF. In nucleotides, the CDR3 is TGTGCCAGCAGTGCCTTTGAGGGGGCTGGAAACACCATATATTTT. Full variable domain (outside the CDR3, taken from reference TRBV2 and TRBJ1-3): EPEVTQTPSHQVTQMGQEVILRCVPISNHLYFYWYRQILGQKVEFLVSFYNNEISEKSEIFDDQFSVERPDGSNFTLKIRSTKLEDSAMYFCASSAFEGAGNTIYFGEGSWLTVV.

The chain recombines TRBV2 with TRBJ1-2; 7 bases map to TRBD1. From germline, CDR1 is SNHLY and CDR2 FYNNEI. The CDR3 extends over 17 amino acids. Losses at the gene ends were 4 bases for V and 5 bases for J; bases not matched to a gene: 16. This chain's CDR3 is CASSAGGSTGVSYGYTF. CDR3 sequence (DNA): TGTGCCAGCAGTGCGGGGGGGAGCACAGGGGTTTCTTATGGCTACACCTTC.

This clonotype was seen many times. V is TRBV5-1 and J is TRBJ2-3; 11 nucleotides align to TRBD2. The germline V gene has CDR1 SGHRS and CDR2 YFSETQ. Trimming cost V 4 bases and J 0 bases; bases outside gene matches: 7. The CDR3 is 17 amino acids. CDR3: CASSRTGTSGSTDTQYF. CDR3 sequence (DNA): TGCGCCAGCAGCCGAACCGGGACTAGCGGTAGCACAGATACGCAGTATTTT.

The rearrangement links TRBV7-8 to TRBJ1-1, with TRBD1 identical over 8 bases. Germline loops: CDR1 SGHVS, CDR2 FQNEAQ. The CDR3 is made up of 17 amino acids. V dropped 5 bases and J dropped 5; count of bases not matched to a gene: 16. The CDR3 sequence is CASSPRGRQGARTEAFF. Here the CDR3 DNA reads TGTGCCAGCAGCCCTAGGGGTCGCCAGGGGGCGCGGACTGAAGCTTTCTTT.

The chain links TRBV2 to TRBJ2-5; perhaps TRBD1 as D (6 bases). The V gene lost 5 bases and the J gene lost 7 bases, with 8 bases spanning the gap. CDR1 is SNHLY, CDR2 FYNNEI, per germline. The CDR3 has 11 residues. The CDR3 loop is CASSPTGTQYF. Here the CDR3 DNA reads TGTGCCAGCAGTCCGACAGGGACCCAGTACTTC.